This entry lists 29 T cell receptor beta chains sequenced from one sample in a study of cytomegalovirus exposure and HLA in healthy donors. This PCR relied on a set of 60 Vbeta primers and 13 Jbeta primers. The repertoire was sequenced with immunoSEQ multiplex PCR; TCRdb's copy has only in-frame clones and lacks some. The repertoire consists of about 150,000 clones, with about three fifths occurring once and the leading ten covering 6% to 8.5%. The source material was PBMCs. The receptors were sampled from a woman aged 55-69 years in good health and CMV-seropositive.

The DNA for the CDR3 is TGCGCCAGCAACCCCGGACAGGGGGAAAGGAATGAGCAGTTCTTC. Translating gives CASNPGQGERNEQFF. This chain connects TRBV4-1 to TRBJ2-1, with TRBD1 matching 10 bases. This CDR3 has 15 residues. From germline, CDR1 is MGHRA and CDR2 YSYEKL. The V gene end was trimmed by 7 bases and the J gene end by 7 bases; junction bases not matched to a gene: 10.

V and J are TRBV5-6 and TRBJ2-1; 8 positions agree with TRBD2. The germline V gene has CDR1 SGHDT and CDR2 YYEEEE. This CDR3 is 16 amino acids long. Germline trimming cut 5 bases from V and 12 bases from J; bases unmatched to any gene: 19. CDR3 sequence (DNA): TGTGCCAGCAGAAAAACCGGGACTAGTAGTATAGAGGGGCAGTTCTTC. Its translation is CASRKTGTSSIEGQFF.

A few counts support this clone. This chain connects TRBV7-2 to TRBJ2-4; perhaps TRBD1 as D (8 bases). V lost 5 bases, J lost 5 bases, and 19 bases lay in between. Germline lookup yields CDR1 SGHTA and CDR2 FQGNSA. There are 16 residues in the CDR3. This CDR3 reads CASSPRTGRGENIQYF. DNA for the CDR3: TGTGCCAGCAGCCCGAGGACAGGGAGGGGGGAAAACATTCAGTACTTC.

The rearrangement joins TRBV7-2 to TRBJ1-5; D is perhaps TRBD1 (6 bases). The CDR3 has 14 residues. Germline V gene data show CDR1 as SGHTA and CDR2 as FQGNSA. Trimming shortened V by 4 bases and J by 4 bases, and 11 bases separated the two germline ends. CDR3 residues: CASSSTGANQPQHF. In DNA form, the CDR3 reads TGTGCCAGCAGCTCGACAGGTGCAAATCAGCCCCAGCATTTT.

The chain combines TRBV28 with TRBJ2-6; D remains unclear. The germline V gene has CDR1 MDHEN and CDR2 SYDVKM. Trimming removed 3 bases from V and 2 bases from J, with 14 bases in between. The CDR3 consists of 17 residues. The CDR3 protein is CASSFTHSGAGANVLTF. The CDR3 DNA reads as TGTGCCAGCAGTTTTACCCATAGTGGAGCTGGGGCCAACGTCCTGACTTTC.

V usage is TRBV9 and J usage is TRBJ2-1, with 10 bases aligning to TRBD2. After removal of 7 bases from V and 4 bases from J, the junction contained 8 bases not matched to a gene. The V gene's germline CDR1 is SGDLS and CDR2 YYNGEE. CDR3 length: 15 amino acids. CDR3 DNA: TGTGCCAGCCAATCCTCTAGCGGGGGTTACAATGAGCAGTTCTTC. Its translation is CASQSSSGGYNEQFF.

J is TRBJ2-3 and V is TRBV7-6; 8 nucleotides match TRBD2. The CDR3 is 17 residues long. Germline trimming cut 5 bases from V and 5 bases from J; bases unmatched to any gene: 15. CDR1 and CDR2 (germline): SGHVS, FNYEAQ. The CDR3, as DNA: TGTGCCAGCAGCCCCTATGCCTCCAGCGGGAGTAGAGATACGCAGTATTTT. This encodes CASSPYASSGSRDTQYF.

The chain couples TRBV9 to TRBJ2-1; 7 bases fit TRBD2. CDR1 is SGDLS and CDR2 is YYNGEE in the germline V gene. Trimming took 2 bases from V and 5 from J; bases not matched to a gene: 7. The CDR3 runs to 15 residues. The CDR3 loop reads CASSVLRETHNEQFF. The CDR3 bases are TGTGCCAGCAGCGTCCTGCGGGAGACCCACAATGAGCAGTTCTTC.

Only a few counts were recorded for this clone. V usage is TRBV7-9 and J usage is TRBJ1-2; tentative D call: TRBD1 (6 bases). Trimming pared 2 bases from V and 5 bases from J, leaving 9 bases between. Germline V CDR1 and CDR2: SEHNR, FQNEAQ (reference sequence). There are 13 residues in the CDR3. The CDR3 loop is CASSLSGDYGYTF. The CDR3, as DNA: TGTGCCAGCAGCTTATCAGGGGATTATGGCTACACCTTC.

Only a few counts were recorded for this clone. This chain connects TRBV30 to TRBJ2-3; 9 bases line up with TRBD2. Trimming took 4 bases from V and 4 from J; bases not matched to a gene: 6. The V gene's germline CDR1 is GTSNPN and CDR2 SVGIG (reference sequence). The CDR3 totals 14 residues. The CDR3 loop reads CAWKLAGDADTQYF. As DNA, the CDR3 is TGTGCCTGGAAGTTAGCGGGAGACGCAGATACGCAGTATTTT.

V gene TRBV30 combines with J gene TRBJ1-5; D is unresolved. CDR3 length equals 13 residues. The V gene lost 3 bases and the J gene lost 1 base, with 7 bases spanning the gap. Germline CDR1 and CDR2: GTSNPN and SVGIG (reference sequence). CDR3 loop: CAWRQWSNQPQHF. The CDR3 DNA reads as TGTGCCTGGAGACAGTGGAGCAATCAGCCCCAGCATTTT.

The chain recombines TRBV6-5 with TRBJ2-5; TRBD1 agrees at 11 bases. The CDR3 has 16 amino acids. Germline V gene lookup returns CDR1 MNHEY and CDR2 SVGAGI. After removal of 2 bases from V and 11 bases from J, the junction contained 13 bases not matched to a gene. As DNA, the CDR3 is TGTGCCAGCAGTTACCTTACAGGACAGGGGGCAGGAGAGCAGTACTTC. Residues: CASSYLTGQGAGEQYF.

This clone occurred a few times. The CDR3 loop reads CASSLGGGMAGNTIYF. CDR3 DNA: TGTGCCAGCAGCCTAGGGGGGGGGATGGCTGGAAACACCATATATTTT. The genes are TRBV9 and TRBJ1-3; D possibly corresponds to TRBD1 (6 bases). The V end lost 4 bases, the J end lost 2 bases, and 16 bases lay between the germline ends. Germline CDR1 and CDR2: SGDLS and YYNGEE. This CDR3 has 16 amino acids.

This chain uses TRBV6-5 with TRBJ1-1; the D gene is possibly TRBD1 (5 bases). Trimming removed 0 bases from V and 7 bases from J, with 15 bases in between. Germline-derived CDR1 and CDR2 are MNHEY and SVGAGI. The CDR3 is made up of 15 amino acids. CDR3 in amino acids: CASSYSPGAINEAFF. CDR3 bases: TGTGCCAGCAGTTACTCTCCTGGGGCTATTAATGAAGCTTTCTTT.

This rearrangement joins TRBV4-2 to TRBJ1-1; TRBD1 matches at 7 bases. V lost 6 bases and J lost 3; bases outside the gene matches: 7. This CDR3 is built from 14 residues. Germline lookup yields CDR1 LGHNA and CDR2 YNFKEQ. In nucleotides, the CDR3 is TGTGCCAGCAGTCGAGGAGACAGGGACACTGAAGCTTTCTTT. Its translation is CASSRGDRDTEAFF.

The chain recombines TRBV7-9 with TRBJ2-5; 7 positions agree with TRBD1. V was pared by 4 bases and J by 2 bases, with 10 bases of the junction left unmatched. CDR1 SEHNR and CDR2 FQNEAQ come from the germline V gene (reference sequence). The CDR3 sequence is 16 residues long. DNA for the CDR3: TGTGCCAGCAGCTGGGACAGAATCCGACAACAAGAGACCCAGTACTTC. Encoded protein: CASSWDRIRQQETQYF.

The gene calls are TRBV5-1 and TRBJ2-1; TRBD1 matches 9 bases. Germline loops: CDR1 SGHRS, CDR2 YFSETQ. The CDR3 extends over 17 amino acids. The trim removed 5 bases at V and 8 bases at J, leaving 17 bases unmatched. The CDR3 nucleotides read TGCGCCAGCAGTGAAGGGTCCCATCCGGGACAGGGTTATGAGCAGTTCTTC. It is translated as CASSEGSHPGQGYEQFF.

The V gene is TRBV2, the J gene TRBJ2-5; D is perhaps TRBD2 (6 bases). The germline CDR1 and CDR2 sequences are SNHLY and FYNNEI. V gave up 5 bases and J gave up 1 base, with 11 bases separating them. There are 14 residues in the CDR3. This CDR3 is CASSLDYIQETQYF. The CDR3 nucleotides are TGTGCCAGCAGTTTGGACTACATCCAAGAGACCCAGTACTTC. Full variable domain (rest looked up from reference TRBV2 and TRBJ2-5): EPEVTQTPSHQVTQMGQEVILRCVPISNHLYFYWYRQILGQKVEFLVSFYNNEISEKSEIFDDQFSVERPDGSNFTLKIRSTKLEDSAMYFCASSLDYIQETQYFGPGTRLLVL.

This rearrangement joins TRBV7-8 to TRBJ2-2; 12 nucleotides align to TRBD2. The junction had 7 bases not matched to a gene; V was cut back by 8 bases and J by 6 bases. Germline CDR1 is SGHVS and CDR2 is FQNEAQ. CDR3 size: 15 residues. The CDR3 spells CASSRLAGVSGELFF. The CDR3 DNA reads TGTGCCAGCTCGAGACTAGCGGGAGTTTCCGGGGAGCTGTTTTTT.

This clone was detected only a few times. This chain joins TRBV6-4 and TRBJ1-1; 7 nucleotides agree with TRBD1. The CDR3 extends over 15 amino acids. In germline, CDR1 is MRHNA, CDR2 SNTAGT. V dropped 10 bases and J dropped 8; count of bases not matched to a gene: 19. DNA of the CDR3: TGTGCCAACATCAGACAGGGAGGTTTAATAACGGAAGCTTTCTTT. Translating it yields CANIRQGGLITEAFF.

V gene TRBV9 combines with J gene TRBJ2-3, with 9 bases lining up with TRBD2. The CDR3 has 15 amino acids. Trimming cost V 3 bases and J 5 bases; bases outside gene matches: 7. Germline CDR1 and CDR2: SGDLS and YYNGEE. CDR3 bases: TGTGCCAGCAGCGAAAGCGGGAGGAATGTAGATACGCAGTATTTT. This sequence encodes CASSESGRNVDTQYF.

V and J are TRBV7-9 and TRBJ1-1, with D tentatively TRBD1 (6 bases). Germline CDR1 is SEHNR and CDR2 is FQNEAQ (reference sequence). With 5 bases removed from V and 4 bases from J, the gap between germline ends came to 17 bases. The CDR3 is 15 residues long. DNA for the CDR3: TGTGCCAGCAGCCCCTCGCGGGGGCGAGGCACTGAAGCTTTCTTT. Its translation: CASSPSRGRGTEAFF.

This clone has only one observation. The chain combines TRBV7-8 with TRBJ2-7; 9 bases fit TRBD2. The V gene's germline CDR1 is SGHVS and CDR2 FQNEAQ. V was clipped by 1 base and J by 4 bases; unmatched bases: 2. CDR3 length equals 14 residues. CDR3 protein: CASSLGGREYEQYF. For the CDR3, the DNA is TGTGCCAGCAGCTTAGGCGGGAGGGAGTACGAGCAGTACTTC.

In the case of this clone: The sample holds other DNA sequences that translate to the same CDR3. The chain joins TRBV28 to TRBJ2-3; 7 positions agree with TRBD2. CDR1 and CDR2 from the germline V gene are MDHEN and SYDVKM. The CDR3 sequence is 14 residues long. V dropped 8 bases and J dropped 3; count of bases not matched to a gene: 8. CDR3 loop: CASSSGGGTDTQYF. CDR3 bases: TGTGCCAGCTCCAGTGGGGGAGGGACAGATACGCAGTATTTT.

V and J are TRBV30 and TRBJ1-5; D is unclear. CDR1 is GTSNPN, CDR2 SVGIG, per germline (reference sequence). Trimming left V 2 bases short and J 4 bases short, with 9 bases between. The CDR3 runs to 13 residues. DNA of the CDR3: TGTGCCTGGAGTCCCCCCAATAATCAGCCCCAGCATTTT. This sequence encodes CAWSPPNNQPQHF.

This clone was seen only once. This chain uses TRBV27 with TRBJ2-7, with no clear D. Germline V gene data show CDR1 as MNHEY and CDR2 as SMNVEV (reference sequence). Trimming shortened V by 1 base and J by 2 bases, and 9 bases separated the two germline ends. The length of the CDR3 is 14 residues. The CDR3 coding sequence is TGTGCCAGCAGTTTATTCCAGGTTCCCTACGAGCAGTACTTC. Its translation is CASSLFQVPYEQYF.

The chain has TRBV10-3 and TRBJ2-5; tentatively, D is TRBD1 (6 bases). Germline V lookup: CDR1 ENHRY, CDR2 SYGVKD. V was clipped by 11 bases and J by 0 bases, with 16 bases between them. The CDR3 is 14 residues long. CDR3 in DNA: TGTGCCGCCAGCGCGCGACAGGACCAAGAGACCCAGTACTTC. Protein: CAASARQDQETQYF.

The rearrangement links TRBV5-8 to TRBJ2-5; 10 positions match TRBD2. With 0 bases clipped from V and 1 base from J, the junction kept 3 bases outside the gene matches. The CDR3 is 16 residues long. Germline values: CDR1 SGHTS, CDR2 YDEGEE. In DNA form, the CDR3 reads TGTGCCAGCAGCTTGGGGACTAGCGGCACCCAAGAGACCCAGTACTTC. This codes for CASSLGTSGTQETQYF.

The rearrangement uses TRBV7-9 and TRBJ1-1; TRBD1 agrees at 12 bases. The germline CDR1 and CDR2 sequences are SEHNR and FQNEAQ (reference sequence). The trim removed 5 bases at V and 4 bases at J, leaving 11 bases unmatched. The CDR3 runs 17 residues. CDR3 sequence: CASSITGTGGVGTEAFF. As DNA, the CDR3 is TGTGCCAGCAGCATAACCGGGACAGGGGGCGTCGGCACTGAAGCTTTCTTT.